Listed here are 20 T cell receptor beta chains from one sample, sequenced in a study of T cells in Graves' hyperthyroidism and ophthalmopathy. RNA transcripts were the template for amplifying TCR beta CDR3 regions. When the TCR CDR3 underwent first-round RT-PCR, the HTBI primer set was used. TCRdb independently ran MiXCR on the multiplex PCR reads; one entry per CDR3 protein. The data contain about 350,000 distinct CDR3 sequences, roughly 14% of them singletons. The source material was blood. The receptors here all came from a woman aged 30 to 39 with Graves' hyperthyroidism.

This clonotype has a count of ten or more. The chain has TRBV28 and TRBJ1-6; TRBD1 is a possible D gene (5 bases). There are 13 residues in the CDR3. The V gene's germline CDR1 is MDHEN and CDR2 SYDVKM. Trimming took 3 bases from V and 11 from J, leaving 11 bases between them. For the CDR3, the DNA is TGTGCCAGCAGTTTCAGTGGGGGGACACCCCTCCACTTT. Translated: CASSFSGGTPLHF.

The V call is TRBV20-1, the J call TRBJ2-1; D might be TRBD2 (5 bases). Germline lookup yields CDR1 DFQATT and CDR2 SNEGSKA (reference sequence). This CDR3 is built from 11 residues. Trimming removed 6 bases from V and 7 bases from J, with 10 bases in between. CDR3 sequence: CSAEEGNEQFF. CDR3 nucleotide sequence: TGCAGTGCCGAAGAGGGTAATGAGCAGTTCTTC.

This clonotype was seen repeatedly, ten times or more. The chain links TRBV24-1 to TRBJ2-2; 7 bases are shared with TRBD2. This CDR3 comprises 16 residues. Per germline, CDR1 KGHDR and CDR2 SFDVKD. Germline trimming cut 1 base from V and 2 bases from J; bases unmatched to any gene: 3. The CDR3 region has the DNA TGTGCCACCAGTGATTTTATGGGACTAAACACCGGGGAGCTGTTTTTT. It is translated as CATSDFMGLNTGELFF.

The V gene is TRBV25-1, the J gene TRBJ2-5; D tentatively reads TRBD1 or TRBD2 (5 bases each). Germline CDR1 reads MGHDK; CDR2 reads SYGVNS. This CDR3 has 16 amino acids. Trimming left V 3 bases short and J 1 base short, with 15 bases between. The CDR3 region is CASSDVGPPAQETQYF. DNA of the CDR3: TGTGCCAGCAGTGATGTGGGACCCCCCGCCCAAGAGACCCAGTACTTC.

With respect to this clonotype: This may come from a read error, since a much larger clone is one base off. V gene TRBV28 combines with J gene TRBJ2-1; D is tentatively TRBD1 or TRBD2 (5 bases each). Germline-derived CDR1 and CDR2 are MDHEN and SYDVKM. The CDR3 consists of 15 residues. The CDR3 coding sequence is TGTGCCAGCAGTTTTTCAGGGAGAACCTACAGTGAGCAGTTCTTC. Amino acids: CASSFSGRTYSEQFF.

Turning to this clonotype: This clone may be a read error of a much larger clone one base away. The V and J genes are TRBV20-1 and TRBJ2-5, with 7 bases identical to TRBD2. CDR1 and CDR2 from the germline V gene are DFQATT and SNEGSKA (reference sequence). The CDR3 consists of 14 residues. The CDR3 DNA is TGCAATGCGCCAGGGCCTAGCGGCCAAGAGACCCAGTACTTC. This sequence encodes CNAPGPSGQETQYF.

The chain employs TRBV3-1 and TRBJ2-2; 10 positions agree with TRBD2. The germline gives CDR1 LGHDT, CDR2 YNNKEL (reference sequence). V gave up 3 bases and J gave up 7 bases; unmatched junction bases: 2. The CDR3 contains 14 residues. The DNA for the CDR3 is TGTGCCAGCAGCCAGGGACTAGCGATCGGGGAGCTGTTTTTT. Amino acids: CASSQGLAIGELFF.

This clonotype was seen at least ten times. This chain connects TRBV7-8 to TRBJ2-5; TRBD1 matches 9 bases. From germline, CDR1 is SGHVS and CDR2 FQNEAQ. V shed 6 bases and J 5 bases; nucleotides not matched to a gene: 10. The CDR3 runs to 15 residues. CDR3 protein: CASRLTGTGWETQYF. CDR3 DNA sequence: TGTGCCAGCAGGCTTACCGGGACAGGGTGGGAGACCCAGTACTTC.

The chain is built from TRBV7-8 and TRBJ1-1; D is undetermined. The CDR3 runs 15 residues. V was cut by 3 bases and J by 2 bases, with 13 bases left in between. Germline CDR1 and CDR2: SGHVS and FQNEAQ. The CDR3: CASSLRRQTNTEAFF. CDR3 in DNA: TGTGCCAGCAGCTTGCGTCGGCAAACTAACACTGAAGCTTTCTTT.

In its sample, this clonotype was seen many times. The V gene is TRBV5-8, the J gene TRBJ1-5; D uncertain. Germline V gene data show CDR1 as SGHTS and CDR2 as YDEGEE. The CDR3 extends over 14 amino acids. V was clipped by 4 bases and J by 2 bases, with 10 bases between them. Here the CDR3 DNA reads TGTGCCAGCAGCCCCAGGAGCGGCAATCAGCCCCAGCATTTT. Translation gives CASSPRSGNQPQHF.

This clonotype was detected a few times. The chain employs TRBV30 and TRBJ2-7; D is undetermined. V shed 2 bases and J shed 4 bases, with 21 bases lying between them. The CDR3 runs to 16 residues. CDR1 GTSNPN and CDR2 SVGIG come from the germline V gene (reference sequence). CDR3 sequence reads: CAWSNWQAGSSYEQYF. In DNA form, the CDR3 reads TGTGCCTGGAGTAATTGGCAGGCAGGATCCTCGTACGAGCAGTACTTC.

The rearrangement links TRBV7-2 to TRBJ2-7; D possibly uses TRBD1 or TRBD2 (5 bases each). Trimming shortened V by 4 bases and J by 9 bases, and 22 bases separated the two germline ends. Germline V lookup: CDR1 SGHTA, CDR2 FQGNSA. This CDR3 has 15 amino acids. CDR3 sequence (DNA): TGTGCCAGCAGCTGGGGTGGGGGACGGAGCAAAGGGCAGTACTTC. Its protein is CASSWGGGRSKGQYF.

This clonotype was seen ten or more times. V and J are TRBV24-1 and TRBJ2-3, with 7 bases that match TRBD2. Germline V CDR1 and CDR2: KGHDR, SFDVKD. The CDR3 is 14 amino acids. V shed 6 bases, J shed 2 bases, and the junction held 4 bases outside the gene matches. The CDR3 spells CATSSTSPTDTQYF. Written as DNA, the CDR3 is TGTGCCACCAGTTCGACTAGCCCCACAGATACGCAGTATTTT.

In its sample, this clonotype was seen many times. V usage is TRBV5-1 and J usage is TRBJ2-5; 8 nucleotides line up with TRBD1. The V gene's germline CDR1 is SGHRS and CDR2 YFSETQ. J lost 3 bases, V lost 3 bases, and 1 base had no gene match. CDR3 length equals 13 residues. The CDR3 DNA follows: TGCGCCAGCAGCTGGACAGGGAAAGAGACCCAGTACTTC. Protein sequence: CASSWTGKETQYF.

This clonotype has ten or more counts. V gene TRBV2 combines with J gene TRBJ1-5; D is ambiguous. This CDR3 spans 14 amino acids. CDR1 and CDR2 (germline): SNHLY, FYNNEI. Trimming took 8 bases from V and 2 from J, leaving 13 bases between them. CDR3 DNA: TGTGCCAGCGAACTATCTGGCGGCAATCAGCCCCAGCATTTT. Translation: CASELSGGNQPQHF.

As to this clonotype: Since a much larger clone is just one base distant, this may be a read error. The chain joins TRBV7-8 to TRBJ1-5, with D unresolved. Germline CDR1 reads SGHVS; CDR2 reads FQNEAQ. This CDR3 contains 12 residues. In DNA form, the CDR3 reads TGTGTCAGCAGCTTAAGTACTCAGCCCCAGCATTTT. It is translated as CVSSLSTQPQHF.

This clonotype has a handful of counts. As DNA, the CDR3 is TGTGCCAGCAGCATAAACAGGCAGGGATACTATAATTCACCCCTCCACTTT. Translating it yields CASSINRQGYYNSPLHF. The rearrangement links TRBV7-4 to TRBJ1-6, with a possible D match to TRBD1 (5 bases). The CDR3 totals 17 residues. From germline, CDR1 is SGHVT and CDR2 SQSDAQ. V lost 5 bases and J 3 bases, leaving 17 bases between the germline ends.

This clonotype was counted ten times or more. This rearrangement joins TRBV5-6 to TRBJ1-3, with D unresolved. The CDR3 consists of 14 residues. With 0 bases removed from V and 6 bases from J, the gap between germline ends came to 10 bases. The germline gives CDR1 SGHDT, CDR2 YYEEEE. The CDR3 DNA reads TGTGCCAGCAGCTTGGTACGGGAGACAAACACCATATATTTT. Protein sequence: CASSLVRETNTIYF.

The chain employs TRBV5-4 and TRBJ1-2; 10 bases match TRBD1. CDR1 and CDR2 (germline): SGHNT, YYREEE (reference sequence). CDR3 length: 15 amino acids. The trim removed 4 bases at V and 2 bases at J, leaving 5 bases unmatched. CDR3 sequence: CASSLKTGGNYGYTF. The DNA for the CDR3 is TGTGCCAGCAGCCTAAAGACAGGGGGCAACTATGGCTACACCTTC.

This chain links TRBV11-2 with TRBJ2-3; D possibly corresponds to TRBD1 (5 bases). The ends were cut back, 0 bases at V and 7 bases at J, with 11 bases in the middle. Germline CDR1 is SGHAT and CDR2 is FQNNGV. The CDR3 loop spans 14 amino acids. CDR3 sequence (DNA): TGTGCCAGCAGCTTAGAACCATCAGGGAATACGCAGTATTTT. It codes for CASSLEPSGNTQYF.